A single sample is the source of the 18 T cell receptor beta chains below, sequenced in a study of blood T cell repertoires in COVID-19. Profiled with immunoSEQ multiplex PCR; TCRdb holds only in-frame clones, not every one. This table has fewer than 350,000 clones, roughly 90% appearing once. Sequenced input: PBMCs or T cells enriched from blood (not recorded which). The source is a middle-aged woman with acute COVID-19.

This chain connects TRBV19 to TRBJ1-1; unclear D gene. Germline V lookup: CDR1 LNHDA, CDR2 SQIVND (reference sequence). The V end was cut by 3 bases, the J end by 1 base, with 12 bases between. The CDR3 covers 15 residues. CDR3: CASSMNFLGNTEAFF. CDR3 coding DNA: TGTGCCAGTAGTATGAACTTCCTCGGGAACACTGAAGCTTTCTTT. Looking up the rest from reference TRBV19 and TRBJ1-1 gives the full variable domain: DGGITQSPKYLFRKEGQNVTLSCEQNLNHDAMYWYRQDPGQGLRLIYYSQIVNDFQKGDIAEGYSVSREKKESFPLTVTSAQKNPTAFYLCASSMNFLGNTEAFFGQGTRLTVV.

The rearrangement links TRBV25-1 to TRBJ1-1; 8 nucleotides agree with TRBD1. Germline CDR1 MGHDK, CDR2 SYGVNS. This CDR3 is 13 amino acids long. J gave up 4 bases and V 7 bases, and 5 bases lay outside the gene matches. In nucleotides, the CDR3 is TGTGCCAGCACATTTACAGGGGGCACTGAAGCTTTCTTT. Translating gives CASTFTGGTEAFF.

The rearrangement uses TRBV4-1 and TRBJ1-1, with D possibly being TRBD1 (5 bases). The ends were cut back, 4 bases at V and 0 bases at J, with 12 bases in the middle. Germline V gene sequence: CDR1 MGHRA, CDR2 YSYEKL. The CDR3 runs to 15 residues. The CDR3 DNA is TGCGCCAGCAGCCCCAGTAGGGGCATGAACACTGAAGCTTTCTTT. Protein sequence: CASSPSRGMNTEAFF.

The genes are TRBV11-2 and TRBJ1-1, with TRBD1 identical over 11 bases. From germline, CDR1 is SGHAT and CDR2 FQNNGV. V was clipped by 3 bases and J by 5 bases; unmatched bases: 11. CDR3 length: 17 amino acids. The CDR3 is CASSFPPGTGGWTEAFF. The CDR3 bases are TGTGCCAGCAGCTTCCCCCCAGGGACAGGGGGTTGGACTGAAGCTTTCTTT.

The chain has TRBV5-5 and TRBJ2-1; TRBD2 matches 16 bases. Looked up from germline, CDR1 is SGHKS and CDR2 is YYEKEE (reference sequence). The CDR3 spans 18 residues. J gave up 2 bases and V 3 bases, and 5 bases lay outside the gene matches. The CDR3 region is CASSWGLAGGRTYNEQFF. As DNA, the CDR3 is TGTGCCAGCAGCTGGGGACTAGCGGGGGGGCGCACCTACAATGAGCAGTTCTTC.

This sequence joins TRBV30 and TRBJ1-1; D is uncertain. The germline V gene has CDR1 GTSNPN and CDR2 SVGIG (reference sequence). CDR3 length: 14 amino acids. Trimming removed 3 bases at V and 7 bases at J, with 18 bases between. The CDR3 bases are TGTGCCTGGAGAGCCCGGGTCACCAACTATGAAGCTTTCTTT. This sequence encodes CAWRARVTNYEAFF.

The V gene is TRBV25-1, the J gene TRBJ2-1, with 8 bases identical to TRBD2. The CDR3 length is 16 residues. The V segment lost 6 bases and the J segment 6 bases; nucleotides outside the gene matches: 13. The V gene's germline CDR1 is MGHDK and CDR2 SYGVNS. The CDR3 here is CASSHPGAGGSNEQFF. In nucleotides, the CDR3 is TGTGCCAGCAGCCACCCCGGGGCGGGGGGCAGCAATGAGCAGTTCTTC.

The CDR3, as DNA: TGTGCCAGCAGACCCGGGCGGGGATCCCCCTACAATGAGCAGTTCTTC. This codes for CASRPGRGSPYNEQFF. The chain carries TRBV11-2 and TRBJ2-1; TRBD2 might be the D (6 bases). The CDR3 has 16 amino acids. Germline assignment: CDR1 SGHAT and CDR2 FQNNGV. V lost 6 bases, J lost 2 bases, and 17 bases lay in between.

This chain links TRBV25-1 with TRBJ1-5; perhaps TRBD1 as D (5 bases). The germline V and J ends were trimmed by 4 bases and 6 bases, with 13 bases remaining between them. The CDR3 totals 14 residues. Germline V gene sequence: CDR1 MGHDK, CDR2 SYGVNS. The CDR3 sequence is CASSANWDSQPQHF. CDR3 DNA sequence: TGTGCCAGCAGTGCCAATTGGGACTCTCAGCCCCAGCATTTT. The full variable domain, rest sourced from reference TRBV25-1 and TRBJ1-5, is EADIYQTPRYLVIGTGKKITLECSQTMGHDKMYWYQQDPGMELHLIHYSYGVNSTEKGDLSSESTVSRIRTEHFPLTLESARPSHTSQYLCASSANWDSQPQHFGDGTRLSIL.

The rearrangement links TRBV4-2 to TRBJ2-1; 9 positions match TRBD2. The CDR3 has 17 amino acids. V dropped 1 base and J dropped 0; count of bases not matched to a gene: 4. Germline V lookup: CDR1 LGHNA, CDR2 YNFKEQ. The CDR3: CASSQGTSASSYNEQFF. The CDR3 nucleotides read TGTGCCAGCAGCCAAGGGACTAGCGCAAGCTCCTACAATGAGCAGTTCTTC.

The chain recombines TRBV15 with TRBJ1-3, with unresolved D. V was clipped by 0 bases and J by 2 bases, with 8 bases between them. CDR3 size: 15 residues. Germline V gives CDR1 LNHNV, CDR2 YYDKDF (reference sequence). CDR3 coding DNA: TGTGCCACCAGCAGAGATGTCGCGGCTGGAAACACCATATATTTT. This codes for CATSRDVAAGNTIYF.

This clone was seen just once. The chain is built from TRBV5-5 and TRBJ2-3; 12 bases match TRBD2. The CDR3 contains 16 residues. V was pared by 3 bases and J by 6 bases, with 8 bases of the junction left unmatched. The V gene's germline CDR1 is SGHKS and CDR2 YYEKEE (reference sequence). This CDR3 reads CASSYGTSGPGDTQYF. In nucleotides, the CDR3 is TGTGCCAGCAGCTACGGGACTAGCGGGCCGGGGGATACGCAGTATTTT.

The chain employs TRBV24-1 and TRBJ2-2, with TRBD1 as a possible D gene (6 bases). Trimming removed 5 bases from V and 3 bases from J, with 12 bases in between. Germline CDR1 reads KGHDR; CDR2 reads SFDVKD. The CDR3 runs 15 residues. Here the CDR3 reads CATSGATGYTGELFF. The CDR3 DNA is TGTGCCACCAGTGGGGCGACAGGTTACACCGGGGAGCTGTTTTTT.

The chain uses TRBV7-9 and TRBJ2-5; 7 bases are shared with TRBD1. The CDR3 consists of 14 residues. V shed 5 bases and J 5 bases; nucleotides not matched to a gene: 8. Germline-derived CDR1 and CDR2 are SEHNR and FQNEAQ (reference sequence). The CDR3 nucleotides are TGTGCCAGCAGCCAAAACAGGGGCAGGGAGACCCAGTACTTC. Amino acids: CASSQNRGRETQYF.

The CDR3 DNA follows: TGTGCCAGCAGCTTGGGAGATAGCGGGGGTCCCCACAATGAGCAGTTCTTC. Protein sequence: CASSLGDSGGPHNEQFF. The rearrangement uses TRBV11-3 and TRBJ2-1, with 9 bases lining up with TRBD2. Trimming took 3 bases from V and 5 from J; bases not matched to a gene: 11. The germline CDR1 and CDR2 sequences are SGHNT and YENEEA. This CDR3 spans 17 amino acids.

The V gene is TRBV5-4, the J gene TRBJ2-1; TRBD1 is a possible D gene (6 bases). Germline CDR1 and CDR2: SGHNT and YYREEE (reference sequence). The CDR3 loop spans 13 amino acids. V lost 6 bases, J lost 6 bases, and 13 bases lay in between. CDR3 in amino acids: CASNPRGFNEQFF. The CDR3 nucleotides read TGTGCCAGCAACCCCAGGGGATTCAATGAGCAGTTCTTC.

The chain has TRBV14 and TRBJ2-3, with 15 bases aligning to TRBD2. This CDR3 is built from 16 residues. Trimming at V came to 4 bases and at J to 4 bases, leaving 3 bases not matched to a gene. Germline CDR1 is SGHDN and CDR2 is FVKESK. CDR3 sequence reads: CASSPGLAGGADTQYF. In DNA form, the CDR3 reads TGTGCCAGCAGCCCCGGACTAGCGGGAGGGGCAGATACGCAGTATTTT. Together with reference TRBV14 and TRBJ2-3, the CDR3 gives the full variable domain: EAGVTQFPSHSVIEKGQTVTLRCDPISGHDNLYWYRRVMGKEIKFLLHFVKESKQDESGMPNNRFLAERTGGTYSTLKVQPAELEDSGVYFCASSPGLAGGADTQYFGPGTRLTVL.

The genes are TRBV10-3 and TRBJ1-2; weak D call: TRBD1 (5 bases). V lost 2 bases and J lost 4, with 11 bases in between. The CDR3 covers 14 residues. Germline V gene data show CDR1 as ENHRY and CDR2 as SYGVKD. The CDR3 nucleotides read TGTGCCATCAGTGAGCTGGGGGGGGGCTATGGCTACACCTTC. Translated: CAISELGGGYGYTF.